This TCR beta chain was sequenced for a study of long-term antiretroviral therapy in people with HIV. The authors ran the immunoSEQ assay, v3.0, at survey level. Assay used: immunoSEQ multiplex PCR; TCRdb lists only in-frame clones, some missing. The table records roughly 20,000 clones, approximately 89% of them present only once. Findings and limits, study-wide: Pre-ART expanded clones dominated the repertoire at every time point. Drawn between the mid-2000s and the late 2010s, the blood was possibly obtained under older ART regimens. Following ART, diversity rose but still fell short of transplant donor controls.

This clone has a single count. Its antigen remains unknown. Treatment of all HIV participants took place in the United States. Material: unsorted PBMCs, obtained 0.5 years after starting antiretroviral therapy. The receptor was derived from a man aged 35 to 55 with HIV.

DNA of the CDR3: TGTGCCAGCACCAGGGACAGGGCCCAAGAGACCCAGTACTTC. As protein: CASTRDRAQETQYF. The chain couples TRBV6-1 to TRBJ2-5; 9 bases are shared with TRBD1. The J segment lost 1 base and the V segment lost 7 bases, leaving 4 bases of the junction unmatched. The CDR3 is 14 amino acids. Germline values: CDR1 MNHNS, CDR2 SASEGT.